This T cell receptor (beta chain) is drawn from a study of blood T cell repertoires in COVID-19. The wider study: The origin of the acute and convalescent COVID-19 samples was the United States, Italy and Spain. Sample material is recorded as cDNA or gDNA derived from T cells, B-cell-depleted T cells, or PBMCs.

Original handling: The assay estimated nucleated cells by amplifying reference gene primers. This table comes from immunoSEQ multiplex PCR, and its TCRdb copy is limited to in-frame clones, with some not included. V, J and clone size are those of that table, while D and trimming were read from the DNA. The sample holds approximately 25,000 clones; over 55% are singletons and the top ten take approximately 45%. This CDR3 has 13 residues. CDR1 and CDR2 (germline): KGHSH, LQKENI. The V end lost 6 bases, the J end lost 5 bases, and 13 bases lay between the germline ends. The source material was peripheral blood. The TCR sequence derives from a woman aged 80 or over with acute or convalescent COVID-19. The chain joins TRBV18 to TRBJ2-5; D might be TRBD2 (5 bases). In nucleotides, the CDR3 is TGTGCCAGCTCGTTCACTAGAGAGGAGACCCAGTACTTC. Amino acid sequence: CASSFTREETQYF.